Each of the 26 T cell receptor beta chains below was sequenced from the same sample in a study of T-cell reconstitution after alpha-beta-depleted transplantation in children. Unique molecular identifiers were used in preparing the TCRbeta library. Each CDR3 protein is one row after TCRdb ran MiXCR on the PCR reads. This sample yields 150,000 to 250,000 distinct CDR3 sequences, of which around 5.9% are seen a single time; 4.5% to 5.5% belongs to the top ten. Sequences were derived from PBMCs, sampled before TCRalphabeta/CD19-depleted stem cell transplant. Receptors were obtained from a girl in the first two years of life with combined immunodeficiency, due to receive a stem cell transplant.

Many counts were recorded for this clonotype. The genes are TRBV2 and TRBJ1-5; D gene unclear. Germline assignment: CDR1 SNHLY and CDR2 FYNNEI. V was pared by 4 bases and J by 11 bases, with 12 bases between. The CDR3 runs 12 residues. DNA for the CDR3: TGTGCCAGCAGTGTTCGGGAAACGGCCCAGCATTTT. Its translation: CASSVRETAQHF.

This clonotype was counted between two and nine times. This chain connects TRBV11-2 to TRBJ2-2; TRBD2 matches at 14 bases. This CDR3 comprises 18 residues. CDR1 is SGHAT and CDR2 is FQNNGV in the germline V gene. The V segment lost 4 bases and the J segment 9 bases; nucleotides outside the gene matches: 13. The chain's CDR3 is CASSSYNAGLAGVRELFF. The CDR3 DNA sequence: TGTGCCAGCAGCTCGTACAACGCGGGACTAGCGGGAGTAAGGGAGCTGTTTTTT.

This clonotype was detected ten times or more. This chain links TRBV7-2 with TRBJ2-7, with 8 bases fitting TRBD2. Germline lookup yields CDR1 SGHTA and CDR2 FQGNSA. This CDR3 has 15 amino acids. V lost 4 bases to trimming and J lost 1 base; unmatched junction nucleotides: 6. CDR3 nucleotide sequence: TGTGCCAGCAGCTCACAACTAGCGGCTTCCTACGAGCAGTACTTC. Its translation is CASSSQLAASYEQYF.

This clonotype has a count of ten or more. The genes are TRBV12-3 or TRBV12-4 and TRBJ2-2; 12 positions agree with TRBD2. The CDR3 runs 15 residues. The J segment lost 7 bases and the V segment lost 6 bases, leaving 6 bases of the junction unmatched. The CDR3 sequence: CASSASGGAVGELFF. CDR3 sequence (DNA): TGTGCCAGCAGCGCTAGCGGGGGGGCCGTCGGGGAGCTGTTTTTT.

Ten or more counts support this clonotype. The chain has TRBV11-1 and TRBJ2-7; D is undetermined. Trimming took off 5 bases at V and 6 bases at J, with 23 bases between the two ends. Looked up from germline, CDR1 is SGHAT and CDR2 is FQDESV (reference sequence). The CDR3 has 16 amino acids. The CDR3 nucleotides are TGTGCCAGCAGCCGTCGAGGCCCTAGAATGATTAGCGAGCAGTACTTC. This encodes CASSRRGPRMISEQYF.

In its sample, this clonotype was seen many times. This rearrangement joins TRBV7-2 to TRBJ2-7; 9 nucleotides line up with TRBD2. Per the germline V gene, CDR1 is SGHTA and CDR2 is FQGNSA. The CDR3 is 16 amino acids. The junction had 7 bases not matched to a gene; V was cut back by 3 bases and J by 1 base. The CDR3 DNA reads as TGTGCCAGCAGCTTCCGGGTTAGCGGGAGTTCCTACGAGCAGTACTTC. Protein product: CASSFRVSGSSYEQYF.

This clonotype was found many times. The junction departs from germline at one end; a sequencing error may be responsible. This chain links TRBV19 with TRBJ2-1; the match to TRBD1 covers 9 bases. CDR1 is LNHDA, CDR2 SQIVND, per germline (reference sequence). The length of the CDR3 is 17 residues. CDR3 sequence: CASSDLMRQGEYSEQFF. For the CDR3, the DNA is TGTGCCAGTAGTGACCTGATGCGACAGGGGGAATACAGTGAGCAGTTCTTC.

The chain combines TRBV4-2 with TRBJ1-6, with D perhaps TRBD1 (6 bases). The ends were cut back, 0 bases at V and 7 bases at J, with 19 bases in the middle. Germline V gene sequence: CDR1 LGHNA, CDR2 YNFKEQ. This CDR3 comprises 18 residues. The CDR3 nucleotides are TGTGCCAGCAGCCAAGATAAAGTGGGAGGGGGGCCGAATTCACCCCTCCACTTT. Its translation is CASSQDKVGGGPNSPLHF.

In this sample, this clonotype turned up many times. This sequence joins TRBV10-3 and TRBJ2-7; 13 nucleotides agree with TRBD2. Germline CDR1 reads ENHRY; CDR2 reads SYGVKD. The CDR3 has 17 amino acids. Germline trimming cut 4 bases from V and 0 bases from J; bases unmatched to any gene: 6. CDR3 sequence: CAISAGTSGASSYEQYF. The CDR3 region has the DNA TGTGCCATCAGTGCCGGGACTAGCGGGGCGAGCTCCTACGAGCAGTACTTC.

This clonotype was counted between two and nine times. This chain uses TRBV4-2 with TRBJ2-1, with D tentatively TRBD1 (6 bases). Germline V gene data show CDR1 as LGHNA and CDR2 as YNFKEQ. Trimming removed 0 bases at V and 9 bases at J, with 15 bases between. This CDR3 has 15 amino acids. Here the CDR3 DNA reads TGTGCCAGCAGCCAAGATTTTGGGGTCAGGGGTGAGCAGTTCTTC. Encoded protein: CASSQDFGVRGEQFF.

In this sample, this clonotype turned up many times. The chain employs TRBV5-5 and TRBJ2-1; maybe TRBD2 (6 bases). V lost 4 bases, J lost 7 bases, and 12 bases lay in between. Per the germline V gene, CDR1 is SGHKS and CDR2 is YYEKEE (reference sequence). The CDR3 extends over 13 amino acids. CDR3 region: CASSHPGGNEQFF. The CDR3 DNA reads as TGTGCCAGCAGCCATCCTGGGGGGAATGAGCAGTTCTTC.

This clonotype was seen many times. The chain is built from TRBV27 and TRBJ2-7, with 8 nucleotides matching TRBD1. Germline lookup yields CDR1 MNHEY and CDR2 SMNVEV (reference sequence). V lost 4 bases and J lost 0; bases outside the gene matches: 5. The CDR3 runs 15 residues. CDR3 in DNA: TGTGCCAGCAGTTCTCGGGGACAGGCCTCCTACGAGCAGTACTTC. Translated, it gives CASSSRGQASYEQYF.

This clonotype appeared many times. J is TRBJ2-5 and V is TRBV20-1; 10 bases are shared with TRBD1. The CDR3 runs to 13 residues. With V trimmed by 4 bases and J by 5 bases, 4 bases remained unmatched. Per the germline V gene, CDR1 is DFQATT and CDR2 is SNEGSKA (reference sequence). In nucleotides, the CDR3 is TGCAGTGCTACGGACAGGGGGTTTGAGACCCAGTACTTC. The encoded protein is CSATDRGFETQYF.

Ten or more counts support this clonotype. This chain connects TRBV29-1 to TRBJ2-4, with D hard to call. V shed 0 bases and J shed 6 bases, with 12 bases lying between them. This CDR3 is 14 amino acids long. From germline, CDR1 is SQVTM and CDR2 ANQGSEA. CDR3 in DNA: TGCAGCGTTGAAGATGGGCAGGCTACAAACATTCAGTACTTC. It codes for CSVEDGQATNIQYF.

This clonotype was seen many times. The chain has TRBV5-1 and TRBJ2-7; D is uncertain. CDR1 SGHRS and CDR2 YFSETQ come from the germline V gene. There are 14 residues in the CDR3. V was pared by 2 bases and J by 5 bases, with 14 bases between. As DNA, the CDR3 is TGCGCCAGCAGCTTTGTAGAACCCCGCGACGAGCAGTACTTC. Translating gives CASSFVEPRDEQYF.

The chain employs TRBV12-3 or TRBV12-4 and TRBJ2-3; no clear D. Between the trimmed V and J ends, which lost 5 bases and 6 bases, there was a span of 15 bases. The CDR3 has 14 amino acids. In DNA form, the CDR3 reads TGTGCCAGCAGTGCCTTGAACCAACGGGATACGCAGTATTTT. Its protein product is CASSALNQRDTQYF.

This clonotype came up many times. This sequence joins TRBV5-1 and TRBJ2-6; TRBD1 agrees at 9 bases. This CDR3 region has 17 residues. Germline loops: CDR1 SGHRS, CDR2 YFSETQ. V trimming: 3 bases; J trimming: 2 bases; junction bases outside the gene matches: 6. CDR3 protein: CASSWTGVGPGANVLTF. For the CDR3, the DNA is TGCGCCAGCAGCTGGACAGGGGTTGGACCTGGGGCCAACGTCCTGACTTTC. The complete variable domain, with remaining parts taken from reference TRBV5-1 and TRBJ2-6, reads KAGVTQTPRYLIKTRGQQVTLSCSPISGHRSVSWYQQTPGQGLQFLFEYFSETQRNKGNFPGRFSGRQFSNSRSEMNVSTLELGDSALYLCASSWTGVGPGANVLTFGAGSRLTVL.

This clonotype occurred many times. This chain connects TRBV6-2 or TRBV6-3 to TRBJ1-6, with TRBD1 identical over 7 bases. V was pared by 2 bases and J by 3 bases, with 4 bases of the junction left unmatched. CDR3 length equals 16 residues. Germline CDR1 MNHEY, CDR2 SVGEGT. The CDR3 DNA follows: TGTGCCAGCAGTTACGGGACAGCTGTCTATAATTCACCCCTCCACTTT. Translating it yields CASSYGTAVYNSPLHF.

This clonotype was observed at least ten times. V and J are TRBV29-1 and TRBJ2-3; 7 nucleotides agree with TRBD2. Germline V CDR1 and CDR2: SQVTM, ANQGSEA. Losses at the gene ends were 1 base for V and 2 bases for J; bases not matched to a gene: 6. This CDR3 region has 15 residues. The CDR3 sequence is CSVEGLAAVTDTQYF. CDR3 nucleotide sequence: TGCAGCGTTGAAGGGCTAGCGGCAGTCACAGATACGCAGTATTTT.

Many counts were recorded for this clonotype. This chain links TRBV4-3 with TRBJ2-5; D may be TRBD1 or TRBD2 (6 bases each). CDR1 LGHNA and CDR2 YSLEER come from the germline V gene. The CDR3 length is 16 residues. V gave up 1 base and J gave up 3 bases, with 15 bases separating them. CDR3 DNA: TGCGCCAGCAGCCAAGTAATTCGGGGGCGGGAAGAGACCCAGTACTTC. This translates into CASSQVIRGREETQYF.

In regard to this clonotype: This may be a read error, as it is one base from a much larger clone. The V call is TRBV20-1, the J call TRBJ1-3, with 7 bases fitting TRBD1. This CDR3 contains 15 residues. Germline V gives CDR1 DFQATT, CDR2 SNEGSKA (reference sequence). CDR3 amino acids: CCARVSGTAGNTIYF. The CDR3 DNA is TGCTGTGCTAGAGTTTCCGGGACAGCTGGAAACACCATATATTTT.

The chain uses TRBV2 and TRBJ2-3; 14 nucleotides match TRBD2. Germline V gene data show CDR1 as SNHLY and CDR2 as FYNNEI. V shed 8 bases and J 0 bases; nucleotides not matched to a gene: 10. The CDR3 covers 18 residues. CDR3 nucleotide sequence: TGTGCCAGCTGCCTGGGACTAGCGGGAGCACTCAGCACAGATACGCAGTATTTT. As protein: CASCLGLAGALSTDTQYF. The full variable domain, its missing parts supplied by reference TRBV2 and TRBJ2-3, is EPEVTQTPSHQVTQMGQEVILRCVPISNHLYFYWYRQILGQKVEFLVSFYNNEISEKSEIFDDQFSVERPDGSNFTLKIRSTKLEDSAMYFCASCLGLAGALSTDTQYFGPGTRLTVL.

This clonotype was seen ten or more times. This chain connects TRBV29-1 to TRBJ2-4; tentatively, D is TRBD1 (7 bases). Germline V lookup: CDR1 SQVTM, CDR2 ANQGSEA. The V gene lost 2 bases and the J gene lost 9 bases, with 11 bases spanning the gap. The CDR3 is made up of 12 amino acids. The CDR3 nucleotides read TGCAGCGTTGAACAGGGGGGAATCATTCAGTACTTC. This sequence encodes CSVEQGGIIQYF.

This clonotype occurred many times. This chain uses TRBV20-1 with TRBJ2-2, with a weak D call TRBD1 (5 bases). The germline gives CDR1 DFQATT, CDR2 SNEGSKA (reference sequence). The CDR3 extends over 15 amino acids. V lost 3 bases and J lost 4, with 15 bases in between. In nucleotides, the CDR3 is TGCAGTGCTAGTTCCGGTAAAGGGGTCACCGGGGAGCTGTTTTTT. This codes for CSASSGKGVTGELFF.

This clonotype was seen at least ten times. This rearrangement joins TRBV29-1 to TRBJ2-1; 10 bases match TRBD1. The CDR3 length is 14 residues. V shed 6 bases and J 3 bases; nucleotides not matched to a gene: 5. Germline V gene lookup returns CDR1 SQVTM and CDR2 ANQGSEA. CDR3 in DNA: TGCAGCGTGAGATGGACAGGGGGCTACAATGAGCAGTTCTTC. Residues: CSVRWTGGYNEQFF.

Details on this clonotype: A much larger clone lies a single base off, so this may be a read error. The chain is built from TRBV12-3 or TRBV12-4 and TRBJ1-1; 11 bases match TRBD1. The CDR3 is made up of 16 amino acids. CDR3 in DNA: TGTGCCAGCAGCCTAGGACAGGGGGCTTTGAACACTGAATCTTTCTTT. The encoded protein is CASSLGQGALNTESFF.